The 20 T cell receptor beta chains reported below all come from one sample, sequenced in a study of T-cell memory formation after mild COVID-19. TCRdb called the 5' RACE reads again in MiXCR, with one record for every CDR3 protein. The sample gives 250,000 to 400,000 distinct CDR3 sequences, roughly 13% of which show up once; around 20% is in the top ten. The sample was PBMCs or a T cell subset sorted from them (not recorded which). The source of these receptors is a man in his late teens or twenties who had mild COVID-19 (a few samples of this study predate the infection). Cell type and time point are not known.

Notes on this clonotype: This may arise from a read error, as a much more abundant clone is one base away. CDR3 region: CASSFKDTQYF. Written as DNA, the CDR3 is TGTGCCAGCAGCTTTAAAGATACGCAGTATTTT. The gene calls are TRBV7-9 and TRBJ2-3; D is uncertain. This CDR3 is built from 11 residues. V was clipped by 3 bases and J by 5 bases, with 3 bases between them. Germline V lookup: CDR1 SEHNR, CDR2 FQNEAQ (reference sequence).

There are a few counts of this clonotype. The genes are TRBV7-9 and TRBJ2-4; tentatively, D is TRBD1 or TRBD2 (7 bases each). This CDR3 contains 18 residues. Trimming removed 5 bases from V and 5 bases from J, with 25 bases in between. Germline CDR1 reads SEHNR; CDR2 reads FQNEAQ (reference sequence). The CDR3 region is CASSPPWEGAPLENIQYF. The CDR3 region has the DNA TGTGCCAGCAGCCCCCCTTGGGAGGGGGCACCGCTTGAAAACATTCAGTACTTC.

In this sample, this clonotype turned up once. The chain is built from TRBV7-2 and TRBJ1-2; D might be TRBD1 (5 bases). This CDR3 region has 13 residues. Germline CDR1 reads SGHTA; CDR2 reads FQGNSA. The ends were cut back, 3 bases at V and 4 bases at J, with 9 bases in the middle. The CDR3 nucleotides read TGTGCCAGCAGCTTTCAGGGTAGCTATGGCTACACCTTC. Its protein product is CASSFQGSYGYTF.

This clonotype has only a few counts. The gene calls are TRBV6-1 and TRBJ1-5, with D unclear. Trimming took 2 bases from V and 0 from J, leaving 8 bases between them. The CDR3 runs 15 residues. CDR1 is MNHNS, CDR2 SASEGT, per germline. The DNA for the CDR3 is TGTGCCAGCAGTGAATCCGGTTATAGCAATCAGCCCCAGCATTTT. Translation gives CASSESGYSNQPQHF.

This clonotype was seen a handful of times. This rearrangement joins TRBV20-1 to TRBJ2-3, with TRBD2 matching over 12 bases. The CDR3 extends over 14 amino acids. Unmatched junction bases numbered 7, after V lost 6 bases and J lost 6 bases. The V gene's germline CDR1 is DFQATT and CDR2 SNEGSKA (reference sequence). The CDR3 region has the DNA TGCAGTGCCCCGACTAGCGGGGGTACCGATACGCAGTATTTT. It yields the protein CSAPTSGGTDTQYF.

V and J are TRBV7-2 and TRBJ2-1; 7 bases fit TRBD1. The CDR3 runs 14 residues. Germline CDR1 reads SGHTA; CDR2 reads FQGNSA. V lost 7 bases and J lost 7; bases outside the gene matches: 10. DNA of the CDR3: TGTGCCAGCACCCTGACAGGGCCGTGGAATGAGCAGTTCTTC. Protein product: CASTLTGPWNEQFF.

The chain links TRBV25-1 to TRBJ2-2; D uncertain. V gave up 3 bases and J gave up 6 bases, with 17 bases separating them. Germline lookup yields CDR1 MGHDK and CDR2 SYGVNS. This CDR3 has 16 amino acids. The CDR3 spells CASSDPHKERPGELFF. CDR3 sequence (DNA): TGTGCCAGCAGTGACCCACATAAAGAACGTCCCGGGGAGCTGTTTTTT.

This clonotype turned up a few times. V gene TRBV6-6 combines with J gene TRBJ2-3, with 7 nucleotides matching TRBD2. This CDR3 is built from 17 residues. Trimming removed 1 base from V and 1 base from J; junction bases left unmatched: 8. Germline assignment: CDR1 MNHNY and CDR2 SVGAGI (reference sequence). The CDR3 bases are TGTGCCAGCAGTTACTTTCTCGGGGCGGGGGGCACAGATACGCAGTATTTT. This sequence encodes CASSYFLGAGGTDTQYF.

The V call is TRBV12-3 or TRBV12-4, the J call TRBJ2-5; 7 positions agree with TRBD1. Trimming removed 3 bases from V and 2 bases from J; junction bases left unmatched: 3. The CDR3 covers 14 residues. The CDR3 loop is CASSFGQAQETQYF. In DNA form, the CDR3 reads TGTGCCAGCAGTTTTGGACAGGCGCAAGAGACCCAGTACTTC.

In this sample, this clonotype turned up a few times. The chain carries TRBV4-1 and TRBJ1-6; tentative D call: TRBD1 (5 bases). V was clipped by 2 bases and J by 8 bases, with 13 bases between them. Germline values: CDR1 MGHRA, CDR2 YSYEKL. This CDR3 comprises 15 residues. The CDR3 DNA reads as TGCGCCAGCAGCCAACAAACCCTGGGGGATTCACCCCTCCACTTT. This codes for CASSQQTLGDSPLHF.

This clonotype was seen more than once but under ten times. This chain links TRBV7-9 with TRBJ1-4, with a possible D match to TRBD1 (5 bases). This CDR3 comprises 13 residues. With 7 bases removed from V and 4 bases from J, the gap between germline ends came to 10 bases. The germline CDR1 and CDR2 sequences are SEHNR and FQNEAQ (reference sequence). The CDR3 nucleotides are TGTGCCAGCAAGACAGAGTATAATGAAAAACTGTTTTTT. This sequence encodes CASKTEYNEKLFF.

This clonotype was recorded a few times. V and J are TRBV9 and TRBJ2-5; 8 nucleotides line up with TRBD2. Germline-derived CDR1 and CDR2 are SGDLS and YYNGEE. This CDR3 has 15 residues. J lost 1 base, V lost 0 bases, and 2 bases had no gene match. CDR3 in amino acids: CASSVGGTSQETQYF. The CDR3 DNA reads as TGTGCCAGCAGCGTAGGAGGGACTAGCCAAGAGACCCAGTACTTC.

The genes are TRBV5-1 and TRBJ1-5, with unresolved D. CDR1 and CDR2 (germline): SGHRS, YFSETQ. There are 13 residues in the CDR3. Trimming removed 4 bases at V and 4 bases at J, with 9 bases between. The CDR3 loop is CASSPGWNQPQHF. The CDR3 DNA sequence: TGCGCCAGCAGCCCGGGGTGGAATCAGCCCCAGCATTTT.

This clonotype was picked up a small number of times. The chain employs TRBV13 and TRBJ2-2; the D is unclear. The V gene's germline CDR1 is PRHDT and CDR2 FYEKMQ (reference sequence). Trimming took 5 bases from V and 3 from J, leaving 7 bases between them. The CDR3 has 13 amino acids. For the CDR3, the DNA is TGTGCCAGCAGCGGTTCATACACCGGGGAGCTGTTTTTT. Protein sequence: CASSGSYTGELFF. The full variable domain, completed using reference TRBV13 and TRBJ2-2, is AAGVIQSPRHLIKEKRETATLKCYPIPRHDTVYWYQQGPGQDPQFLISFYEKMQSDKGSIPDRFSAQQFSDYHSELNMSSLELGDSALYFCASSGSYTGELFFGEGSRLTVL.

In this sample, this clonotype turned up once. This may be a read error: a much more frequent sequence differs by one nucleotide. The chain links TRBV4-3 to TRBJ2-3; 8 nucleotides align to TRBD2. CDR3 length equals 16 residues. Per the germline V gene, CDR1 is LGHNA and CDR2 is YSLEER. V was pared by 8 bases and J by 8 bases, with 18 bases of the junction left unmatched. In DNA, the CDR3 is TGCGCCAGCCAACATGGACTTCGGGGGGGCCTTGGTACGCAGTATTTT. As protein: CASQHGLRGGLGTQYF.

V gene TRBV12-3 or TRBV12-4 combines with J gene TRBJ2-1; 12 bases map to TRBD2. V lost 3 bases to trimming and J lost 4 bases; unmatched junction nucleotides: 10. The CDR3 has 18 residues. The CDR3 loop is CASSFPLAGGQRYNEQFF. The CDR3, as DNA: TGTGCCAGCAGTTTCCCCCTAGCGGGGGGGCAAAGGTACAATGAGCAGTTCTTC.

The rearrangement uses TRBV5-6 and TRBJ1-1; D gene ambiguous. This CDR3 has 13 amino acids. Germline V gene data show CDR1 as SGHDT and CDR2 as YYEEEE. V was shortened by 5 bases and J by 1 base, with 9 bases between the two germline ends. Written as DNA, the CDR3 is TGTGCCAGCAGGGTCAGCGAGAACACTGAAGCTTTCTTT. This sequence encodes CASRVSENTEAFF.

This clonotype showed up many times. This chain joins TRBV7-3 and TRBJ2-7; no clear D gene. The germline V gene has CDR1 SGHTA and CDR2 FQGTGA. CDR3 length: 13 amino acids. V lost 4 bases, J lost 4 bases, and 11 bases lay in between. Written as DNA, the CDR3 is TGTGCCAGCAGCTCCGCAGACGGTTACGAGCAGTACTTC. As protein: CASSSADGYEQYF.

The CDR3 DNA sequence: TGTGCCAGCGGCTACAAGGGACAGGGCACCGGGGAGCTGTTTTTT. Protein product: CASGYKGQGTGELFF. The chain uses TRBV5-8 and TRBJ2-2, with TRBD1 matching 9 bases. J lost 4 bases, V lost 7 bases, and 8 bases had no gene match. Germline CDR1 reads SGHTS; CDR2 reads YDEGEE. The CDR3 covers 15 residues. Variable domain in full (rest from reference TRBV5-8 and TRBJ2-2): EAGVTQSPTHLIKTRGQQATLRCSPISGHTSVYWYQQALGLGLQFLLWYDEGEERNRGNFPPRFSGRQFPNYSSELNVNALELEDSALYLCASGYKGQGTGELFFGEGSRLTVL.

The V call is TRBV29-1, the J call TRBJ2-5; perhaps TRBD1 as D (5 bases). Trimming cost V 3 bases and J 4 bases, with 12 bases left between them. The CDR3 is made up of 13 amino acids. Germline V gene sequence: CDR1 SQVTM, CDR2 ANQGSEA. The CDR3 protein is CSVEGRTRETQYF. The CDR3 coding sequence is TGCAGCGTTGAGGGGCGTACTCGAGAGACCCAGTACTTC.